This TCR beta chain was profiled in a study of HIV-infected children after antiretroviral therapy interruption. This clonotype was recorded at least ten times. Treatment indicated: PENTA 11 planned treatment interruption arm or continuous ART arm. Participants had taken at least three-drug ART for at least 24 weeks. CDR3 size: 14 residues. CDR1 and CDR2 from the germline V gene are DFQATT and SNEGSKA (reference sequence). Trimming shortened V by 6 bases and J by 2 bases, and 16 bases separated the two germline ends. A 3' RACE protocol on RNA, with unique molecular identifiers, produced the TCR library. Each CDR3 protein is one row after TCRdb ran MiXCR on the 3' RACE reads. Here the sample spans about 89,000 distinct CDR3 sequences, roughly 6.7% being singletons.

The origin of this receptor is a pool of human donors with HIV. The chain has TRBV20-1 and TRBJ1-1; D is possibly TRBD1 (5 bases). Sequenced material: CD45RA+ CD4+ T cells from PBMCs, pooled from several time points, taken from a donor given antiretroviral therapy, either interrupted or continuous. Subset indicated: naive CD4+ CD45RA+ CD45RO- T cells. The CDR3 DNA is TGCAGTGCCCTGACCGGGGGAGGCAACACTGAAGCTTTCTTT. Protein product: CSALTGGGNTEAFF.